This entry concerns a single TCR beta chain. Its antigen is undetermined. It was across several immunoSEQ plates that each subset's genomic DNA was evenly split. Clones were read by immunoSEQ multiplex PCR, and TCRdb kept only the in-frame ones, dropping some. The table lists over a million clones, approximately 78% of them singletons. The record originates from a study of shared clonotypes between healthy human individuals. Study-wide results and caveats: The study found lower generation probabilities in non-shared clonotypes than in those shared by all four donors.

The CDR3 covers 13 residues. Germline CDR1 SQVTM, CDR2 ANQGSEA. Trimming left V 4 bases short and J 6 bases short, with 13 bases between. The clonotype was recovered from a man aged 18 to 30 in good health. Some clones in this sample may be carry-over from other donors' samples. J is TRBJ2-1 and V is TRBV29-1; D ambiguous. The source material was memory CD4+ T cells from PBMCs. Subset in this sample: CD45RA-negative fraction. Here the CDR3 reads CSVAGGPANEQFF. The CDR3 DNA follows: TGCAGCGTTGCTGGCGGCCCAGCCAATGAGCAGTTCTTC.